The 3 T cell receptor beta chains reported below all come from one sample, sequenced in a study of shared clonotypes between healthy human individuals. Measured with immunoSEQ multiplex PCR; TCRdb has only the in-frame clones, and not every one. Among more than 400,000 clones listed, less than 96% were seen once. The specimen sequenced was naive CD4+ T cells sorted from blood. As to subset: CD45RA+ positively selected. The receptors derive from a woman under 40 in good health.

This clone was detected only a few times. This chain uses TRBV12-5 with TRBJ2-2; D perhaps matches TRBD1 (5 bases). The germline V and J ends were trimmed by 0 bases and 6 bases, with 5 bases remaining between them. Germline CDR1 reads LGHNT; CDR2 reads FRNRAP. This CDR3 comprises 13 residues. CDR3 in amino acids: CASGLVGAGELFF. CDR3 coding DNA: TGTGCTAGTGGTTTGGTAGGGGCCGGGGAGCTGTTTTTT.

The chain joins TRBV15 to TRBJ2-5; D may be TRBD2 (6 bases). V was shortened by 1 base and J by 5 bases, with 11 bases between the two germline ends. The germline V gene has CDR1 LNHNV and CDR2 YYDKDF (reference sequence). CDR3 length equals 14 residues. The CDR3: CATSRVGGTETQYF. CDR3 DNA sequence: TGTGCCACCAGCAGAGTGGGCGGGACTGAGACCCAGTACTTC.

V is TRBV5-1 and J is TRBJ1-1; D perhaps matches TRBD1 (5 bases). This CDR3 contains 15 residues. V gave up 4 bases and J gave up 4 bases, with 17 bases separating them. CDR1 and CDR2 (germline): SGHRS, YFSETQ. CDR3 sequence: CASSEPTGGTTEAFF. DNA of the CDR3: TGCGCCAGCAGCGAGCCCACGGGAGGGACCACTGAAGCTTTCTTT.